A selection of T cell receptor beta chains follows, all from one sample in a study of OX40 agonist ivuxolimab in advanced cancers. Clones were sequenced by immunoSEQ multiplex PCR, and TCRdb holds only the in-frame ones, with some missing. The sample holds under 85,000 clones; around 85% are singletons and the top ten take about 1.9%. The sequences come from CD4+ or CD8+ T cells sorted from blood, collected in a trial of the OX40 agonist ivuxolimab. These receptors were taken from an adult with an advanced solid tumor such as melanoma, head and neck, liver or kidney cancer. Each CDR3 is given without its conserved first and last residue.

V gene | CDR3 protein
TRBV7-2 | ASSLGPTDTQY
TRBV2 | ASSKSRDKSEKLF
TRBV5-1 | ASSRPVGKDTEAF
TRBV4-3 | ASSLNWEGAHTIY
TRBV4-2 | ASSPRDNGYT
TRBV19 | ASSIDPAGETQY
TRBV19 | ASSTPGRKNTEAF
TRBV28 | ASRPTTGAGANVLT
TRBV28 | ASTGDPIFGYT
TRBV30 | AWSSGTSYQETQY
TRBV5-6 | ASSVRGVSTEAF
TRBV7-3 | ASSLTPIGRGTGELF
TRBV4-2 | ASRWTSGRPSSYNEQF
TRBV11-2 | ASSPSGGTNYGYT
TRBV7-2 | ASSLAGQNTEAF
TRBV2 | ASKSARGPINEQF
TRBV30 | AWRPGRALADTQY
TRBV5-1 | ASSSGYSNQPQH
TRBV4-2 | ASSQAAASGYEQY
TRBV6-4 | ASSDSGLAGGGDTQY
TRBV28 | ASSLVRETQY
TRBV6-5 | ASSSNPGGREQF
TRBV11-2 | ASSSRAPPEQY
TRBV11-3 | ASSLFSKTGGNTDTQY
TRBV9 | ASSVGTQRGEQF
TRBV4-3 | ASSPGGGHRADTQY
TRBV6-1 | ASRFPGGGGQPQH
TRBV6-5 | ASSETTGFYGYT
TRBV12-5 | ASGPPQTPNEAF
TRBV28 | ASRRTGAGLYEQY